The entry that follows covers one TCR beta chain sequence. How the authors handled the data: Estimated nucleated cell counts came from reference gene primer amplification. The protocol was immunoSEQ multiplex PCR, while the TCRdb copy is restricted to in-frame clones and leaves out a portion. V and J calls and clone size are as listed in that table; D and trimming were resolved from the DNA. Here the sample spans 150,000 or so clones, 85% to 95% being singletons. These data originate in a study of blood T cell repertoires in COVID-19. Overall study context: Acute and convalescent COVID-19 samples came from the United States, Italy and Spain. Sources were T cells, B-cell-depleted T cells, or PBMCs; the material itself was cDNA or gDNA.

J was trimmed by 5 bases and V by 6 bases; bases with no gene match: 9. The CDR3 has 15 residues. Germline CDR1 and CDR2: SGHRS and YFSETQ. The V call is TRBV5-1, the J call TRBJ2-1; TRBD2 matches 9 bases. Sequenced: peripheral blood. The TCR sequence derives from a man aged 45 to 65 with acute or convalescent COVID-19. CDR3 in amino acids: CASTPDRTSDNEQFF. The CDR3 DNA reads TGCGCCAGCACCCCAGACCGGACTAGCGACAATGAGCAGTTCTTC.